This T cell receptor beta chain derives from a study of metastatic and nonmetastatic thyroid tumors. Study background: Repertoires of blood and of tissue (tumor or nodule) from malignant and benign thyroid patients were compared. Points from the study as a whole: It was reported that TCR beta diversity was significantly higher in malignant thyroid tumors than benign nodules, in blood and tumor.

This clone was counted many times. Its antigen remains unidentified. Methods used by the authors: Built for papillary thyroid cancer, a distant-metastasis classifier drew on CDR3 differences across clinicopathological groups. TCRdb reanalyzed the PCR reads via MiXCR. None of the V and J calls come from the authors' own analysis; TCRdb made them. The data contain 30,000 to 40,000 clones, approximately 15% of them singletons. This CDR3 spans 15 amino acids. CDR1 SGHAT and CDR2 FQNNGV come from the germline V gene. Between the trimmed V and J ends, which lost 5 bases and 5 bases, there was a span of 18 bases. None of the patients had undergone any treatment ahead of thyroid surgery.

The source material was blood. The chain links TRBV11-2 to TRBJ2-5, with D perhaps being TRBD1 or TRBD2 (6 bases each). This clonotype originated in a male donor with papillary thyroid cancer or a benign thyroid nodule (not recorded which). Some clones in this sample may be carry-over from other donors' samples. The CDR3 loop is CASSPSGGGGETQYF. The CDR3 DNA reads TGTGCCAGCAGCCCTTCCGGAGGGGGAGGCGAGACCCAGTACTTC.